This entry is about one T cell receptor beta chain. Construction of the TCRbeta library involved unique molecular identifiers. TCRdb re-called the PCR reads with MiXCR, one entry per CDR3 protein. The sample has 440,000 or so distinct CDR3 sequences; around two fifths are singletons. The data were taken from a study of T-cell reconstitution after alpha-beta-depleted transplantation in children. Trimming removed 0 bases from V and 3 bases from J, with 11 bases in between. The CDR3 contains 15 residues. Germline loops: CDR1 SGHRS, CDR2 YFSETQ. The sequence was collected from a girl aged 2 to 10 with aplastic anemia, due to receive a stem cell transplant. Sample: PBMCs, taken before TCRalphabeta/CD19-depleted stem cell transplant. The chain is built from TRBV5-1 and TRBJ2-3; a possible D gene is TRBD1 (6 bases). In DNA form, the CDR3 reads TGCGCCAGCAGCTTGGAAGGGGGAATTACAGATACGCAGTATTTT. This translates into CASSLEGGITDTQYF. The full variable domain, its missing parts supplied by reference TRBV5-1 and TRBJ2-3, is KAGVTQTPRYLIKTRGQQVTLSCSPISGHRSVSWYQQTPGQGLQFLFEYFSETQRNKGNFPGRFSGRQFSNSRSEMNVSTLELGDSALYLCASSLEGGITDTQYFGPGTRLTVL.